Each of the 28 T cell receptor beta chains below was sequenced from the same sample in a study of blood T cells in healthy people across ages. PCR was performed a second time for about 6 to 11 cycles using a sample-barcoded 5' primer and a J-beta primer mix. TCRdb called the 5' RACE reads again in MiXCR, with one record for every CDR3 protein. The data show about 400,000 distinct CDR3 sequences, 45% to 60% seen once. The sequenced material came from blood. The source is a man in his sixties in good health.

This chain uses TRBV7-2 with TRBJ1-5, with D unclear. V lost 5 bases and J lost 3, with 5 bases in between. CDR3 size: 12 residues. Germline CDR1 reads SGHTA; CDR2 reads FQGNSA. CDR3 sequence reads: CASSLYNQPQHF. The CDR3 coding sequence is TGTGCCAGCAGCCTATACAATCAGCCCCAGCATTTT.

J is TRBJ1-1 and V is TRBV6-2 or TRBV6-3; TRBD1 is a possible D gene (6 bases). The CDR3 is made up of 15 amino acids. Germline V lookup: CDR1 MNHEY, CDR2 SVGEGT. V dropped 6 bases and J dropped 5 bases, with 19 bases sitting between them. CDR3 sequence: CASRVQGFLDTEAFF. DNA for the CDR3: TGTGCCAGCAGAGTACAGGGTTTCCTCGATACTGAAGCTTTCTTT.

This clonotype was recorded a few times. The V gene is TRBV27, the J gene TRBJ2-1, with D perhaps matching TRBD1 (6 bases). This CDR3 has 13 residues. Trimming stripped 8 bases from V and 8 bases from J, with 16 bases between. Germline-derived CDR1 and CDR2 are MNHEY and SMNVEV (reference sequence). The CDR3 here is CASESLGGYEQFF. CDR3 DNA sequence: TGTGCCAGCGAATCCCTAGGGGGATATGAGCAGTTCTTC.

This clonotype has more than one count but fewer than ten. V and J are TRBV9 and TRBJ2-4, with 8 bases matching TRBD2. The DNA matches TRBJ2-7 better at its end, which makes the J call doubtful. The CDR3 loop spans 13 amino acids. Germline-derived CDR1 and CDR2 are SGDLS and YYNGEE. CDR3 loop: CASSPRGGYEQYF. CDR3 nucleotides: TGTGCCAGCAGCCCCCGGGGGGGGTACGAGCAGTACTTC.

This clonotype came up a few times. In DNA, the CDR3 is TGTGCCAGCAGCGCGCAACCAGACTTCAATGAGCAGTTCTTC. Translating it yields CASSAQPDFNEQFF. The V gene is TRBV9, the J gene TRBJ2-1; D call uncertain. Deletions cut 3 bases from V and 6 bases from J, with 13 bases between. Germline V gene sequence: CDR1 SGDLS, CDR2 YYNGEE. The CDR3 is made up of 14 amino acids.

The V call is TRBV12-3 or TRBV12-4, the J call TRBJ2-3; 11 nucleotides line up with TRBD2. J lost 3 bases, V lost 6 bases, and 11 bases had no gene match. The CDR3 spans 17 residues. CDR3 protein: CASSLQLAGGPTDTQYF. The CDR3 DNA is TGTGCCAGCAGCCTTCAGCTAGCGGGGGGTCCAACAGATACGCAGTATTTT.

Only one count was recorded for this clonotype. This may be a read error: a much more frequent sequence differs by one nucleotide. The gene calls are TRBV7-2 and TRBJ1-6; D is unresolved. In germline, CDR1 is SGHTA, CDR2 FQGNSA. Trimming left V 4 bases short and J 11 bases short, with 12 bases between. The CDR3 spans 13 residues. The CDR3 reads CASSSAIGAPLHF. The CDR3 DNA reads TGTGCCAGCAGCTCAGCTATAGGCGCACCCCTCCACTTT.

This clonotype was detected a few times. The chain's CDR3 is CASGVRTSEFF. The CDR3 nucleotides are TGCGCCAGCGGGGTCCGGACTAGCGAGTTCTTC. The chain recombines TRBV5-1 with TRBJ2-1; 9 nucleotides align to TRBD2. Trimming took 7 bases from V and 14 from J; bases not matched to a gene: 7. CDR1 and CDR2 from the germline V gene are SGHRS and YFSETQ. The CDR3 is 11 residues long.

This clonotype was found a few times. This chain connects TRBV18 to TRBJ2-3, with TRBD2 matching over 10 bases. Losses at the gene ends were 6 bases for V and 5 bases for J; bases not matched to a gene: 5. Per germline, CDR1 KGHSH and CDR2 LQKENI. This CDR3 spans 14 amino acids. DNA for the CDR3: TGTGCCAGCTCGCCTAGCGGGGGACAAGATACGCAGTATTTT. The encoded protein is CASSPSGGQDTQYF.

This clonotype occurred once. V is TRBV7-3 and J is TRBJ1-2, with no clear D. V lost 4 bases and J lost 4, with 13 bases in between. The CDR3 loop spans 14 amino acids. From germline, CDR1 is SGHTA and CDR2 FQGTGA. CDR3 residues: CASSSFGDPYGYTF. CDR3 bases: TGTGCCAGCAGCTCGTTCGGGGATCCCTATGGCTACACCTTC. The full variable domain, with the rest looked up from reference TRBV7-3 and TRBJ1-2, is GAGVSQTPSNKVTEKGKYVELRCDPISGHTALYWYRQSLGQGPEFLIYFQGTGAADDSGLPNDRFFAVRPEGSVSTLKIQRTERGDSAVYLCASSSFGDPYGYTFGSGTRLTVV.

The chain employs TRBV5-1 and TRBJ2-5; 9 nucleotides align to TRBD1. Per germline, CDR1 SGHRS and CDR2 YFSETQ. This CDR3 has 16 amino acids. Trimming at V came to 4 bases and at J to 4 bases, leaving 11 bases not matched to a gene. The CDR3 region has the DNA TGCGCCAGCAGCACCCAGGGGGACAGGGTGGGAGAGACCCAGTACTTC. This translates into CASSTQGDRVGETQYF.

The chain joins TRBV6-6 to TRBJ2-7, with D unclear. From germline, CDR1 is MNHNY and CDR2 SVGAGI (reference sequence). The CDR3 covers 16 residues. The ends were cut back, 2 bases at V and 1 base at J, with 15 bases in the middle. CDR3 sequence (DNA): TGTGCCAGCAGTTACAGAGACTTCCCGCCTTCCTACGAGCAGTACTTC. It translates to CASSYRDFPPSYEQYF.

The gene calls are TRBV13 and TRBJ2-7; TRBD2 might be the D (5 bases). Germline CDR1 is PRHDT and CDR2 is FYEKMQ (reference sequence). The V end was cut by 4 bases, the J end by 0 bases, with 10 bases between. CDR3 length equals 14 residues. The CDR3 loop reads CASSSSRDSYEQYF. The CDR3 DNA reads as TGTGCCAGCAGCTCTAGCAGAGACTCCTACGAGCAGTACTTC.

V gene TRBV12-3 or TRBV12-4 combines with J gene TRBJ1-1; D not certain. CDR3 length equals 14 residues. V gave up 7 bases and J gave up 1 base, with 13 bases separating them. The DNA of the CDR3 is TGTGCCAGCACCTCCGCCCTGAGGAACACTGAAGCTTTCTTT. It specifies CASTSALRNTEAFF.

The gene calls are TRBV4-2 and TRBJ2-7; D gene uncertain. The CDR3 loop spans 15 amino acids. The ends were cut back, 0 bases at V and 2 bases at J, with 11 bases in the middle. Germline lookup yields CDR1 LGHNA and CDR2 YNFKEQ. CDR3 sequence (DNA): TGTGCCAGCAGCCAAGATGAACACGCCACCTACGAGCAGTACTTC. Translating it yields CASSQDEHATYEQYF.

The V gene is TRBV11-2, the J gene TRBJ2-7; D is tentatively TRBD1 or TRBD2 (6 bases each). The DNA end lines up better with TRBJ2-5; the J call may be wrong. The germline V gene has CDR1 SGHAT and CDR2 FQNNGV. This CDR3 is 15 amino acids long. The CDR3 DNA reads as TGTGCCAGCAGCTTAGGAGGGGGGCCGGAGGAGACCCAGTACTTC. Residues: CASSLGGGPEETQYF.

V gene TRBV7-3 combines with J gene TRBJ2-7; no definite D call. The J call may be in error: the DNA end matches TRBJ2-5 better. The CDR3 extends over 13 amino acids. Looked up from germline, CDR1 is SGHTA and CDR2 is FQGTGA. CDR3 bases: TGTGCCAGCAGCTTGAGAGAAGGGAAGACCCAGTACTTC. Protein: CASSLREGKTQYF.

A few counts support this clonotype. One junction end disagrees with the germline gene, perhaps due to a read error. The chain is built from TRBV28 and TRBJ2-5, with 13 bases that match TRBD2. Germline CDR1 and CDR2: MDHEN and SYDVKM. The CDR3 extends over 16 amino acids. The CDR3 DNA reads TGTGTCAGCAGCCGAACCGGACTAGCGGGAGACAGGACCCAGTACTTC. It is translated as CVSSRTGLAGDRTQYF.

V and J are TRBV11-3 and TRBJ2-5; 8 bases match TRBD2. The CDR3 is made up of 15 amino acids. CDR1 and CDR2 from the germline V gene are SGHNT and YENEEA. V was clipped by 1 base and J by 5 bases; unmatched bases: 6. CDR3 nucleotides: TGTGCCAGCAGCTTAGGCAGGTCTAGCGGGGAGACCCAGTACTTC. This gives the protein CASSLGRSSGETQYF. The complete variable domain, with remaining parts taken from reference TRBV11-3 and TRBJ2-5, reads EAGVVQSPRYKIIEKKQPVAFWCNPISGHNTLYWYLQNLGQGPELLIRYENEEAVDDSQLPKDRFSAERLKGVDSTLKIQPAELGDSAVYLCASSLGRSSGETQYFGPGTRLLVL.

The V gene is TRBV7-2, the J gene TRBJ2-5, with 9 bases matching TRBD2. The CDR3 runs 15 residues. J lost 2 bases, V lost 3 bases, and 4 bases had no gene match. Germline V gene sequence: CDR1 SGHTA, CDR2 FQGNSA. This chain's CDR3 is CASSFLSGGQETQYF. In DNA form, the CDR3 reads TGTGCCAGCAGCTTCCTTAGCGGGGGTCAAGAGACCCAGTACTTC.

This clonotype occurred a few times. The chain recombines TRBV11-2 with TRBJ2-1, with 15 bases lining up with TRBD2. Per germline, CDR1 SGHAT and CDR2 FQNNGV. This CDR3 contains 16 residues. The V and J ends lost 7 bases and 7 bases, in that order; junction bases with no gene match: 8. The CDR3 reads CASTVGLAGGLNEQFF. The CDR3, as DNA: TGTGCCAGCACCGTAGGACTAGCGGGGGGGCTTAATGAGCAGTTCTTC.

The chain has TRBV9 and TRBJ2-1, with D possibly TRBD2 on 5 matching bases. The germline gives CDR1 SGDLS, CDR2 YYNGEE. The germline V and J ends were trimmed by 2 bases and 2 bases, with 8 bases remaining between them. This CDR3 is built from 14 residues. CDR3 nucleotide sequence: TGTGCCAGCAGCGTCCTAGCTGCCTACAATGAGCAGTTCTTC. Translation: CASSVLAAYNEQFF.

This chain joins TRBV12-5 and TRBJ2-4, with D possibly being TRBD1 (5 bases). The J call is doubtful: the DNA matches TRBJ2-7 better. CDR3 length equals 13 residues. The V gene's germline CDR1 is LGHNT and CDR2 FRNRAP. In DNA, the CDR3 is TGTGCTAGTGGGACGGACATTTCAGACGAGCAGTACTTC. Its translation is CASGTDISDEQYF.

The chain joins TRBV10-3 to TRBJ2-4; the match to TRBD1 covers 9 bases. Germline trimming cut 4 bases from V and 6 bases from J; bases unmatched to any gene: 10. The V gene's germline CDR1 is ENHRY and CDR2 SYGVKD. The CDR3 length is 16 residues. CDR3 sequence reads: CAISAGDRVIGNIQYF. CDR3 DNA: TGTGCCATCAGTGCTGGGGACAGGGTTATAGGAAACATTCAGTACTTC.

This chain uses TRBV20-1 with TRBJ2-1; 7 bases map to TRBD2. V shed 5 bases and J 9 bases; nucleotides not matched to a gene: 4. Germline V gene sequence: CDR1 DFQATT, CDR2 SNEGSKA (reference sequence). The CDR3 has 11 residues. DNA for the CDR3: TGCAGTGCTGCCGGGGGGACTGAGCAGTTCTTC. Translation gives CSAAGGTEQFF.

On this clonotype: With a much larger clone just one base away, this may be a read error. This chain links TRBV2 with TRBJ1-2, with D possibly matching TRBD1 (5 bases). CDR1 SNHLY and CDR2 FYNNEI come from the germline V gene. The germline V and J ends were trimmed by 6 bases and 5 bases, with 10 bases remaining between them. The CDR3 is 12 amino acids. The CDR3 coding sequence is TGTGCCAGCAGGGGGGTTGGGTATGGCTACACCTTC. Encoded protein: CASRGVGYGYTF.

The V and J genes are TRBV20-1 and TRBJ2-2; 8 nucleotides line up with TRBD2. With 3 bases clipped from V and 4 bases from J, the junction kept 13 bases outside the gene matches. Germline V lookup: CDR1 DFQATT, CDR2 SNEGSKA (reference sequence). The CDR3 extends over 17 amino acids. CDR3 nucleotides: TGCAGTGCTAGCGACCGGGCTAACGGGGGGGTCACCGGGGAGCTGTTTTTT. This encodes CSASDRANGGVTGELFF.

CDR3 in amino acids: CASSLDGAGGPPDTQYF. The CDR3 coding sequence is TGTGCCAGCAGCTTAGATGGAGCGGGGGGGCCCCCAGATACGCAGTATTTT. V usage is TRBV7-2 and J usage is TRBJ2-3; 10 bases match TRBD2. The V segment lost 1 base and the J segment 4 bases; nucleotides outside the gene matches: 8. This CDR3 has 17 amino acids. The germline CDR1 and CDR2 sequences are SGHTA and FQGNSA.